The 9 T cell receptor beta chains below all came from one sample that was sequenced in a study of cytomegalovirus exposure and HLA in healthy donors. Amplification used 60 Vbeta primers and 13 Jbeta primers. Assay: immunoSEQ multiplex PCR; the TCRdb copy retains only in-frame clones and omits some. The table includes 65,000 to 80,000 clones, 78% detected once. The sample was PBMCs. The receptors stem from a woman between 40 and 55 years old in good health and CMV-seropositive.

The genes are TRBV19 and TRBJ1-5; TRBD1 might be the D (6 bases). V lost 1 base, J lost 1 base, and 8 bases lay in between. The CDR3 spans 15 residues. The V gene's germline CDR1 is LNHDA and CDR2 SQIVND (reference sequence). CDR3 protein: CASSIVGHSNQPQHF. As DNA, the CDR3 is TGTGCCAGTAGTATAGTGGGACACAGCAATCAGCCCCAGCATTTT.

The CDR3 coding sequence is TGCGCCAGCAGCTTGCAGCTGGACAGGAACGGTGAGCAGTTCTTC. It yields the protein CASSLQLDRNGEQFF. The J gene is TRBJ2-1, the V gene TRBV5-1, with 7 bases identical to TRBD1. This CDR3 region has 15 residues. J lost 9 bases, V lost 1 base, and 10 bases had no gene match. Per germline, CDR1 SGHRS and CDR2 YFSETQ.

This sequence joins TRBV5-1 and TRBJ2-7; TRBD2 matches 8 bases. The V and J ends lost 0 bases and 4 bases, in that order; junction bases with no gene match: 6. Germline V lookup: CDR1 SGHRS, CDR2 YFSETQ. This CDR3 is built from 15 residues. CDR3 protein: CASSLGSGDIYEQYF. The CDR3 bases are TGCGCCAGCAGCTTGGGTAGCGGGGACATATACGAGCAGTACTTC.

In this sample, this clone turned up once. The chain couples TRBV5-6 to TRBJ2-2; 8 positions match TRBD2. This CDR3 comprises 15 residues. CDR1 is SGHDT, CDR2 YYEEEE, per germline. The V gene end was trimmed by 0 bases and the J gene end by 6 bases; junction bases not matched to a gene: 4. The CDR3 reads CASSLAGGAPGELFF. CDR3 DNA: TGTGCCAGCAGCTTGGCCGGGGGGGCACCCGGGGAGCTGTTTTTT.

J is TRBJ2-7 and V is TRBV6-1, with TRBD1 matching 7 bases. CDR3 length: 15 amino acids. Per germline, CDR1 MNHNS and CDR2 SASEGT. V was clipped by 2 bases and J by 5 bases; unmatched bases: 9. The CDR3 here is CASSEIGDRVNEQYF. In nucleotides, the CDR3 is TGTGCCAGCAGTGAAATTGGTGACAGGGTCAACGAGCAGTACTTC.

Details on this clone: Different DNA sequences within this sample yield the same CDR3. The genes are TRBV7-7 and TRBJ1-1; the match to TRBD1 covers 7 bases. This CDR3 is built from 13 residues. The V gene end was trimmed by 5 bases and the J gene end by 4 bases; junction bases not matched to a gene: 4. The germline V gene encodes CDR1 SSHAT and CDR2 FNYEAQ (reference sequence). CDR3 amino acids: CASSPDRVTEAFF. In DNA form, the CDR3 reads TGTGCCAGCAGCCCTGACAGGGTCACTGAAGCTTTCTTT.

The chain employs TRBV7-2 and TRBJ1-2; TRBD1 agrees at 8 bases. V trimming: 5 bases; J trimming: 7 bases; junction bases outside the gene matches: 9. The germline gives CDR1 SGHTA, CDR2 FQGNSA. This CDR3 is 14 amino acids long. The CDR3 coding sequence is TGTGCCAGCAGCGAGGTCAGGGGGCACGGTGGCTACACCTTC. Amino acids: CASSEVRGHGGYTF. The full variable domain, with the rest looked up from reference TRBV7-2 and TRBJ1-2, is GAGVSQSPSNKVTEKGKDVELRCDPISGHTALYWYRQSLGQGLEFLIYFQGNSAPDKSGLPSDRFSAERTGGSVSTLTIQRTQQEDSAVYLCASSEVRGHGGYTFGSGTRLTVV.

The chain recombines TRBV6-5 with TRBJ2-2; D might be TRBD2 (5 bases). The CDR3 loop spans 14 amino acids. Germline values: CDR1 MNHEY, CDR2 SVGAGI. V lost 2 bases, J lost 5 bases, and 9 bases lay in between. CDR3 sequence reads: CASSYEGRTGELFF. The DNA of the CDR3 is TGTGCCAGCAGTTACGAGGGAAGGACCGGGGAGCTGTTTTTT.

This clone was counted a few times. The chain joins TRBV18 to TRBJ1-3, with 7 nucleotides matching TRBD1. The CDR3 runs 17 residues. V lost 3 bases and J lost 0; bases outside the gene matches: 8. In germline, CDR1 is KGHSH, CDR2 LQKENI. The CDR3 reads CASSPGTALNSGNTIYF. CDR3 sequence (DNA): TGTGCCAGCTCACCGGGGACAGCCCTTAACTCTGGAAACACCATATATTTT.